This TCR beta chain is from a study of control samples from healthy donors and cancer patients. Libraries were prepared by immunoSEQ multiplex PCR; TCRdb keeps only in-frame clonotypes and omits some of them. Here the sample spans some 130,000 clones, roughly 92% being singletons. The V gene lost 2 bases and the J gene lost 4 bases, with 12 bases spanning the gap. The CDR3 contains 14 residues. CDR1 SEHNR and CDR2 FQNEAQ come from the germline V gene (reference sequence). The chain carries TRBV7-9 and TRBJ2-7; D is unclear. Sequenced material: blood. The receptor was derived from a man younger than 35 in good health. The CDR3 nucleotides are TGTGCCAGCAGCTTATTTCCAGACTTATACGAGCAGTACTTC. Its protein product is CASSLFPDLYEQYF.